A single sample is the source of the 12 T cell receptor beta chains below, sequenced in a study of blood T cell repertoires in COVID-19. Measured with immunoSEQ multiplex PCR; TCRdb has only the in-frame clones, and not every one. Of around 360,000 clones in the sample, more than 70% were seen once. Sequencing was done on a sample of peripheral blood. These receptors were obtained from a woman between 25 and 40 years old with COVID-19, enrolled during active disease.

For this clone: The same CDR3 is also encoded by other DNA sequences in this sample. The CDR3 DNA reads as TGTGCCAGCAGTTACTCTAGGGGCTCCTACAATGAGCAGTTCTTC. As protein: CASSYSRGSYNEQFF. The V gene is TRBV6-5, the J gene TRBJ2-1, with D possibly TRBD1 on 5 matching bases. The length of the CDR3 is 15 residues. Trimming shortened V by 0 bases and J by 0 bases, and 6 bases separated the two germline ends. Germline V gives CDR1 MNHEY, CDR2 SVGAGI.

DNA for the CDR3: TGTGCCAGCAGCTTAGACCAGGGAAACTACAATGAGCAGTTCTTC. It specifies CASSLDQGNYNEQFF. J is TRBJ2-1 and V is TRBV11-1; weak D call: TRBD1 (5 bases). Between the trimmed V and J ends, which lost 1 base and 3 bases, there was a span of 10 bases. The CDR3 runs to 15 residues. Germline V CDR1 and CDR2: SGHAT, FQDESV (reference sequence).

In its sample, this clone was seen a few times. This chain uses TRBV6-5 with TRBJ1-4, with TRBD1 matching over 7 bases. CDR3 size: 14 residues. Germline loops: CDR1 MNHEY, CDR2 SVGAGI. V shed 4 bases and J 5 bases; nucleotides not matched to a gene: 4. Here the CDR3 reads CASSWGQLNEKLFF. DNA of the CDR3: TGTGCCAGCAGTTGGGGACAGCTCAATGAAAAACTGTTTTTT.

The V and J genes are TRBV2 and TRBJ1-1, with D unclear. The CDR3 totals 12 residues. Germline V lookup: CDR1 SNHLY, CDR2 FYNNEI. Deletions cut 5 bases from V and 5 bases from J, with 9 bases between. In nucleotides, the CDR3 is TGTGCCAGCAGTTCCTCGGGTACTGAAGCTTTCTTT. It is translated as CASSSSGTEAFF.

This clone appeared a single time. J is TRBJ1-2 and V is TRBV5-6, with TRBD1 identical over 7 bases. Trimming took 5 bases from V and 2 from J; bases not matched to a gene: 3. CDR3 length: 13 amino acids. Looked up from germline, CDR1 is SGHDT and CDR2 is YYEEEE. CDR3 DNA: TGTGCCAGCAGAATGGGACAGAACTATGGCTACACCTTC. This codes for CASRMGQNYGYTF.

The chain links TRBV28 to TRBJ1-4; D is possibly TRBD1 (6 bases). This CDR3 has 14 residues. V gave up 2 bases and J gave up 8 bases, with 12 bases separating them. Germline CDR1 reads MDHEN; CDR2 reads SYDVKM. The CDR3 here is CASSLEQGREKLFF. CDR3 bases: TGTGCCAGCAGTTTAGAACAGGGCAGAGAAAAACTGTTTTTT.

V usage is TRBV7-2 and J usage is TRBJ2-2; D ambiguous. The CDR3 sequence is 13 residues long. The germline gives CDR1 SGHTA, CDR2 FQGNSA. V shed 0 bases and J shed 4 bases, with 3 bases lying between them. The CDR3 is CASSLASTGELFF. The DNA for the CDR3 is TGTGCCAGCAGCTTAGCGAGCACCGGGGAGCTGTTTTTT.

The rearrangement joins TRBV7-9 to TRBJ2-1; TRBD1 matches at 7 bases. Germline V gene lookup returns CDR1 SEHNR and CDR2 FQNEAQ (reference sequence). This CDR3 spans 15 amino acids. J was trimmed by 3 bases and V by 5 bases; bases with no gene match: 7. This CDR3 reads CASSRRDRFYNEQFF. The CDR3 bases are TGTGCCAGCAGCCGCCGGGACAGATTCTACAATGAGCAGTTCTTC.

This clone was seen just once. The CDR3 DNA is TGTGCCAGCAGCTTGGGCGGGATCCCCTACGAGCAGTACTTC. Its protein product is CASSLGGIPYEQYF. The V and J genes are TRBV11-2 and TRBJ2-7, with D perhaps matching TRBD2 (6 bases). The length of the CDR3 is 14 residues. The V end lost 3 bases, the J end lost 2 bases, and 11 bases lay between the germline ends. Germline values: CDR1 SGHAT, CDR2 FQNNGV.

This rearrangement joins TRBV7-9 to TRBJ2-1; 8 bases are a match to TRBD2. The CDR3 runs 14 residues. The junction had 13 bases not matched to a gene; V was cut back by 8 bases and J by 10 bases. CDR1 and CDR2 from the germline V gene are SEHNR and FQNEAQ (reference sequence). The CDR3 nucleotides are TGTGCCAGCTTGGGGTCGGGAGGGCAAGGGGAGCAGTTCTTC. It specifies CASLGSGGQGEQFF.

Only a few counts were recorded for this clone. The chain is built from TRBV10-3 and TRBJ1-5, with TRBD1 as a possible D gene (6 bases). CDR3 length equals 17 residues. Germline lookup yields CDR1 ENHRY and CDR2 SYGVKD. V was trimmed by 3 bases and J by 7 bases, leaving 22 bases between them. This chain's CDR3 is CAISDNGLTGYEQPQHF. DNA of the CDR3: TGTGCCATCAGTGATAACGGGCTAACAGGGTATGAGCAGCCCCAGCATTTT.

CDR3 sequence: CAWSTTSGGYNEQFF. The DNA for the CDR3 is TGTGCCTGGAGTACGACTAGCGGGGGTTACAATGAGCAGTTCTTC. The rearrangement uses TRBV30 and TRBJ2-1; 12 bases match TRBD2. The CDR3 runs to 15 residues. The germline CDR1 and CDR2 sequences are GTSNPN and SVGIG (reference sequence). After removal of 2 bases from V and 4 bases from J, the junction contained 3 bases not matched to a gene.